This TCR beta chain was recorded in a study of OX40 agonist ivuxolimab in advanced cancers. Turning to the study itself: Earlier treatment with anti-PD-1, anti-PD-L1 or anti-CTLA-4 was permitted, and over 35% had received some.

Generated by immunoSEQ multiplex PCR, the TCRdb table keeps only in-frame clones and is missing some. The data show around 100,000 clones, 89% seen once. A word on this clone: In the same sample, other DNA sequences code for this CDR3.

Germline loops: CDR1 KGHSH, CDR2 LQKENI. Trimming stripped 9 bases from V and 1 base from J, with 10 bases between. The CDR3 has 13 residues. This TCR was sampled from an adult with an advanced solid tumor such as melanoma, head and neck, liver or kidney cancer. The chain has TRBV18 and TRBJ1-5; D is ambiguous. The starting material was CD4+ or CD8+ T cells sorted from blood, obtained in a trial of the OX40 agonist ivuxolimab. As DNA, the CDR3 is TGTGCCAGTTCCCCGGGCAGCAATCAGCCCCAGCATTTT. Its translation is CASSPGSNQPQHF.